The 12 T cell receptor beta chains given below trace back to one sample, sequenced in a study of blood T cell repertoires in COVID-19 (TCRdb year 2020). The library was built by means of the immunoSEQ multiplex PCR assay. Imported from immuneACCESS, the table was reduced by TCRdb to in-frame sequences with V and J called. These copies leave out some clones; in studies compared against another copy, an unresolved V gene accounts for under half, and the cause of the remainder is not known. This sample comprises 250,000 to 350,000 clones, more than 85% of them detected only once. The ten top clones hold under 0.95% of the sample. The sample comprised peripheral blood. Receptors originate from a man in his thirties or forties with acute or convalescent COVID-19.

This rearrangement joins TRBV6-1 to TRBJ1-5; D perhaps matches TRBD1 (5 bases). V gave up 0 bases and J gave up 1 base, with 13 bases separating them. This CDR3 is built from 17 residues. Germline V gene lookup returns CDR1 MNHNS and CDR2 SASEGT. The CDR3, as DNA: TGTGCCAGCAGTGAAGCCCGGGGGATATTGAGCAATCAGCCCCAGCATTTT. Its translation: CASSEARGILSNQPQHF.

This chain connects TRBV30 to TRBJ2-7; no reliable D call. Between the trimmed V and J ends, which lost 1 base and 6 bases, there was a span of 7 bases. Germline assignment: CDR1 GTSNPN and CDR2 SVGIG (reference sequence). The CDR3 extends over 11 amino acids. CDR3 bases: TGTGCCTGGAGTGCAACGGTCGAGCAGTACTTC. It codes for CAWSATVEQYF.

Written as DNA, the CDR3 is TGTGCCAGCTCCCAGCAAAAAGGGTCGGGGAATTCACCCCTCCACTTT. As protein: CASSQQKGSGNSPLHF. The chain has TRBV18 and TRBJ1-6, with D unclear. The V end lost 6 bases, the J end lost 7 bases, and 19 bases lay between the germline ends. Germline CDR1 and CDR2: KGHSH and LQKENI. The CDR3 spans 16 residues.

The V call is TRBV28, the J call TRBJ1-6; D is undetermined. The germline V gene encodes CDR1 MDHEN and CDR2 SYDVKM. The CDR3 is made up of 15 amino acids. Between the trimmed V and J ends, which lost 2 bases and 1 base, there was a span of 6 bases. CDR3 in DNA: TGTGCCAGCAGTTTACCCGGGTCCTATAATTCACCCCTCCACTTT. Amino acid sequence: CASSLPGSYNSPLHF. Using reference TRBV28 and TRBJ1-6 for the parts outside the CDR3, the full variable domain is DVKVTQSSRYLVKRTGEKVFLECVQDMDHENMFWYRQDPGLGLRLIYFSYDVKMKEKGDIPEGYSVSREKKERFSLILESASTNQTSMYLCASSLPGSYNSPLHFGNGTRLTVT.

V and J are TRBV5-5 and TRBJ2-1, with unresolved D. The CDR3 has 15 residues. Per the germline V gene, CDR1 is SGHKS and CDR2 is YYEKEE (reference sequence). The V end was cut by 0 bases, the J end by 0 bases, with 7 bases between. The DNA for the CDR3 is TGTGCCAGCAGCTTGGACGGTGTCTCCTACAATGAGCAGTTCTTC. Encoded protein: CASSLDGVSYNEQFF.

As to this clone: The sample holds other DNA sequences that translate to the same CDR3. This chain connects TRBV18 to TRBJ2-1; TRBD1 aligns across 9 bases. This CDR3 is built from 13 residues. V shed 5 bases and J 7 bases; nucleotides not matched to a gene: 3. Germline lookup yields CDR1 KGHSH and CDR2 LQKENI. In DNA, the CDR3 is TGTGCCAGCTCAAGACAGGGGGGAAATGAGCAGTTCTTC. Encoded protein: CASSRQGGNEQFF.

The V call is TRBV29-1, the J call TRBJ2-5, with 8 bases fitting TRBD2. Trimming took 0 bases from V and 5 from J; bases not matched to a gene: 8. The CDR3 runs to 15 residues. CDR1 is SQVTM and CDR2 is ANQGSEA in the germline V gene. CDR3: CSVEESSGWRETQYF. CDR3 in DNA: TGCAGCGTTGAAGAGTCTAGCGGGTGGCGGGAGACCCAGTACTTC.

J is TRBJ1-4 and V is TRBV28; the D is unclear. CDR3 length equals 19 residues. V was trimmed by 3 bases and J by 0 bases, leaving 20 bases between them. Germline V lookup: CDR1 MDHEN, CDR2 SYDVKM. The CDR3 protein is CASSLVVNFRHATNEKLFF. The CDR3 nucleotides read TGTGCCAGCAGTTTGGTGGTCAACTTCCGCCACGCAACTAATGAAAAACTGTTTTTT.

This clone was counted a few times. This chain uses TRBV7-9 with TRBJ2-1; 7 bases fit TRBD1. The trim removed 6 bases at V and 0 bases at J, leaving 14 bases unmatched. The CDR3 totals 18 residues. CDR1 and CDR2 from the germline V gene are SEHNR and FQNEAQ (reference sequence). The CDR3 spells CASRNRGDRVNSYNEQFF. The CDR3 bases are TGTGCCAGCAGAAACCGGGGCGACAGGGTCAACTCCTACAATGAGCAGTTCTTC.

V usage is TRBV19 and J usage is TRBJ2-1; TRBD2 matches 10 bases. The germline V gene encodes CDR1 LNHDA and CDR2 SQIVND (reference sequence). Trimming at V came to 3 bases and at J to 5 bases, leaving 4 bases not matched to a gene. The CDR3 has 15 residues. The CDR3 DNA sequence: TGTGCCAGTAGTATTCTAAGCGGGGGGGACAATGAGCAGTTCTTC. It is translated as CASSILSGGDNEQFF. The whole variable domain, filled in from reference TRBV19 and TRBJ2-1, reads DGGITQSPKYLFRKEGQNVTLSCEQNLNHDAMYWYRQDPGQGLRLIYYSQIVNDFQKGDIAEGYSVSREKKESFPLTVTSAQKNPTAFYLCASSILSGGDNEQFFGPGTRLTVL.

CDR3 nucleotide sequence: TGTGCCAGCAGCAGGACAGGGGTATATGGCTACACCTTC. Amino acids: CASSRTGVYGYTF. The chain couples TRBV7-8 to TRBJ1-2, with 9 nucleotides matching TRBD1. The CDR3 is made up of 13 amino acids. Germline assignment: CDR1 SGHVS and CDR2 FQNEAQ. V lost 5 bases, J lost 5 bases, and 3 bases stayed unmatched.

The chain employs TRBV5-5 and TRBJ2-3; no clear D. The V gene's germline CDR1 is SGHKS and CDR2 YYEKEE (reference sequence). The CDR3 is 14 residues long. With 2 bases removed from V and 4 bases from J, the gap between germline ends came to 11 bases. The CDR3 loop is CASSLYTTPDTQYF. The CDR3, as DNA: TGTGCCAGCAGCTTATACACCACGCCAGATACGCAGTATTTT. Full variable domain (remainder filled in from reference TRBV5-5 and TRBJ2-3): DAGVTQSPTHLIKTRGQQVTLRCSPISGHKSVSWYQQVLGQGPQFIFQYYEKEERGRGNFPDRFSARQFPNYSSELNVNALLLGDSALYLCASSLYTTPDTQYFGPGTRLTVL.